The rows below give T cell receptor beta chains drawn from one sample of a study of tumor and adjacent non-tumor tissue in lung cancer. TCRdb re-analysed the multiplex PCR reads in MiXCR, keeping a single row per CDR3 protein. The sample carries around 200,000 distinct CDR3 sequences, 60% to 75% recorded once. The sample consisted of lung tumor tissue. Every receptor here comes from a man between 60 and 75 years old with non-small cell lung cancer. Each CDR3 is given with its conserved first and last residue. The D gene is left open where the match is weak. Clone size is given for some rows only: seen once, a few or many times, or a class if the clone is expanded.

D	size	V	J	CDR3	DNA
NA	NA	TRBV6-2/TRBV6-3	TRBJ2-1	CASSYLGLREYFF	TGTGCCAGCAGTTATCTAGGATTACGTGAGTATTTCTTC
NA	NA	TRBV15	TRBJ1-1	CATSRDRGKAFF	TGTGCCACCAGCAGAGATCGGGGGAAAGCTTTCTTT
NA	NA	TRBV6-2/TRBV6-3	TRBJ2-7	CASSYKWIREQYF	TGTGCCAGCAGTTACAAATGGATTCGCGAGCAGTACTTC
NA	NA	TRBV30	TRBJ1-6	CAWSVRGGSPLHF	TGTGCCTGGAGTGTACGTGGTGGTTCGCCCCTCCACTTT
NA	NA	TRBV14	TRBJ2-7	CASSQFSSYEQYF	TGTGCCAGCAGCCAATTTAGCTCCTACGAGCAGTACTTC
TRBD2	NA	TRBV4-2	TRBJ2-5	CASSQVGTSGGARAQYF	TGTGCCAGCAGCCAGGTCGGAACTAGCGGGGGGGCTAGAGCCCAGTACTTC
NA	once	TRBV11-3	TRBJ2-1	CASSLGLMNEQFF	TGTGCCAGCAGCTTGGGACTGATGAATGAGCAGTTCTTC
TRBD2	once	TRBV6-5	TRBJ2-7	CASSYSSGTSSYVQYF	TGTGCCAGCAGTTACTCGAGCGGGACTAGCTCCTACGTGCAGTACTTC
TRBD2	few	TRBV6-1	TRBJ2-1	CASRLRTSGAYNEQFF	TGTGCCAGCAGGTTGAGGACTAGCGGGGCCTACAATGAGCAGTTCTTC
NA	once	TRBV20-1	TRBJ2-3	CSANGVIGTDTHYF	TGCAGTGCCAATGGAGTTATAGGCACAGATACGCATTATTTT
NA	NA	TRBV30	TRBJ1-2	CAWSGGHSYTF	TGTGCCTGGAGTGGTGGGCATTCTTACACCTTC
NA	NA	TRBV6-5	TRBJ1-2	CASNRANYGYTF	TGTGCTAGCAACAGGGCTAACTATGGCTACACCTTC
TRBD1	NA	TRBV6-1	TRBJ2-6	CASSDLTGFGANVMTF	TGTGCCAGCAGTGATCTGACAGGGTTCGGGGCCAACGTCATGACTTTC
NA	NA	TRBV6-2/TRBV6-3	TRBJ1-1	CASSRDRSTEAFF	TGTGCCAGCAGTAGAGACAGGTCTACTGAAGCTTTCTTT
NA	NA	TRBV7-9	TRBJ1-2	CASSLAGGQSYGYTF	TGTGCCAGCAGCTTAGCGGGGGGCCAATCTTATGGCTACACCTTC
TRBD2	NA	TRBV12-3/TRBV12-4	TRBJ2-2	CVSTLAGEGAGELFF	TGTGTCAGCACCTTAGCGGGAGAAGGGGCCGGGGAGCTGTTTTTT
NA	NA	TRBV12-5	TRBJ2-5	CTSGLDFSPQYF	TGTACTAGTGGTTTGGACTTTTCACCCCAGTACTTC
NA	NA	TRBV29-1	TRBJ1-1	CSVRPGATEFFF	TGCAGCGTCCGACCGGGGGCCACTGAATTTTTCTTT
NA	many	TRBV6-1	TRBJ1-5	CASSETHGLRQPQHF	TGTGCCAGCAGTGAGACCCACGGGTTGCGTCAGCCCCAGCATTTT
NA	many	TRBV28	TRBJ2-1	CASRGPYSRYNEQFF	TGTGCCAGCAGGGGACCATATAGCAGATACAATGAGCAGTTCTTC
NA	NA	TRBV11-2	TRBJ2-4	CASSLGGIGATKNIQYF	TGTGCCAGCAGCTTAGGGGGGATAGGGGCTACCAAAAACATTCAGTACTTC
NA	NA	TRBV4-2	TRBJ2-3	CASSSHPTSTDTQYF	TGCGCCAGCAGCTCACATCCGACTAGCACAGATACGCAGTATTTT
TRBD2	few	TRBV4-2	TRBJ2-7	CASSHAGLAGGGEQYF	TGTGCCAGCAGCCACGCCGGACTAGCGGGGGGCGGAGAGCAGTACTTC